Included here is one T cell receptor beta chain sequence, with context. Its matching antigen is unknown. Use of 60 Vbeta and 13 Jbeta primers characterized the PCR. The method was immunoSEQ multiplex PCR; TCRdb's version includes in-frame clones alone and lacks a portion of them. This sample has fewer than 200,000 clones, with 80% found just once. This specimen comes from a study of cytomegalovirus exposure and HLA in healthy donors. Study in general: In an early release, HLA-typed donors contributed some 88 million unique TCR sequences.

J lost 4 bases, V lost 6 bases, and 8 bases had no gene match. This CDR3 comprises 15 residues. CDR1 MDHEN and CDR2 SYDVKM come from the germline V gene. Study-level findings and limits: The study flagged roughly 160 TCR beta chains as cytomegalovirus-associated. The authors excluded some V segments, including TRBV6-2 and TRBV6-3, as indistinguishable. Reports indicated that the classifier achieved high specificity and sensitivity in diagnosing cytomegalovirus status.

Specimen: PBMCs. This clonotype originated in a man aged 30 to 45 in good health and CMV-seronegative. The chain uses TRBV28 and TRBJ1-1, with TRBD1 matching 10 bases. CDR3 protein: CASRHTRTGGTEAFF. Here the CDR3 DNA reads TGTGCCAGCAGGCATACTCGGACAGGGGGCACTGAAGCTTTCTTT.